In its sample, the clone carrying this TCR beta chain was seen a few times. As yet, its antigen is unknown. These data are taken from a study of cytomegalovirus exposure and HLA in healthy donors. Regarding the study as a whole: Most CMV-associated TCR beta chains appeared HLA-restricted in a later analysis. In a later analysis, TCR beta V- and J-gene trimming showed a link to a missense DCLRE1C variant.

It was with 60 Vbeta and 13 Jbeta primers that the PCR ran. Clones were read by immunoSEQ multiplex PCR, and TCRdb kept only the in-frame ones, dropping some. The sample comprises about 150,000 clones, approximately 9% of which are singletons, and more than 6.5% rests with the top ten. Healthy bone marrow donors formed the donor group. The CDR3 length is 17 residues. Trimming took 5 bases from V and 0 from J, leaving 16 bases between them. In germline, CDR1 is LNHDA, CDR2 SQIVND (reference sequence). The sequencing input was PBMCs. The J gene is TRBJ1-4, the V gene TRBV19; tentative D call: TRBD1 (5 bases). This sequence originates from a woman aged 40 to 50 in good health and CMV-seropositive. CDR3 coding DNA: TGTGCCAGTAGTGTAAGGGGATTGGCTGCAACTAATGAAAAACTGTTTTTT. Its translation: CASSVRGLAATNEKLFF.